What follows are 16 T cell receptor beta chains derived from one specimen sequenced in a study of T cell changes during pregnancy in multiple sclerosis. Method: immunoSEQ multiplex PCR; TCRdb's copy keeps in-frame clones and lacks some. The data contain about 120,000 clones, approximately 95% of them singletons. The specimen was peripheral blood, collected before pregnancy. The receptor set was obtained from a female donor with multiple sclerosis, enrolled in a pregnancy study.

The chain uses TRBV29-1 and TRBJ2-1; the D is unclear. The CDR3 has 15 residues. CDR1 is SQVTM, CDR2 ANQGSEA, per germline. V was pared by 1 base and J by 0 bases, with 10 bases between. The CDR3 protein is CSVEGLQSSYNEQFF. The CDR3 coding sequence is TGCAGCGTTGAAGGGCTACAGAGCTCCTACAATGAGCAGTTCTTC.

The chain links TRBV9 to TRBJ2-1, with 7 bases matching TRBD1. The CDR3 contains 15 residues. Germline V lookup: CDR1 SGDLS, CDR2 YYNGEE. With V trimmed by 1 base and J by 3 bases, 4 bases remained unmatched. The CDR3 protein is CASSVRGQSYNEQFF. Here the CDR3 DNA reads TGTGCCAGCAGCGTAAGGGGACAGAGCTACAATGAGCAGTTCTTC.

The chain joins TRBV6-1 to TRBJ1-1, with 10 bases fitting TRBD1. This CDR3 spans 14 amino acids. Germline trimming cut 6 bases from V and 8 bases from J; bases unmatched to any gene: 9. Looked up from germline, CDR1 is MNHNS and CDR2 is SASEGT. This CDR3 is CASRDGQGVEEAFF. The CDR3 coding sequence is TGTGCCAGCAGAGATGGACAGGGGGTGGAAGAAGCTTTCTTT.

The chain is built from TRBV6-5 and TRBJ2-3; maybe TRBD2 (6 bases). The CDR3 has 16 residues. V lost 4 bases, J lost 0 bases, and 14 bases lay in between. CDR1 is MNHEY, CDR2 SVGAGI, per germline. Here the CDR3 reads CASSFLRGFSTDTQYF. In DNA, the CDR3 is TGTGCCAGCAGTTTCCTCCGGGGGTTTAGCACAGATACGCAGTATTTT.

The chain is built from TRBV27 and TRBJ2-7, with 9 bases identical to TRBD1. V shed 4 bases, J shed 6 bases, and the junction held 13 bases outside the gene matches. The CDR3 runs to 16 residues. Per germline, CDR1 MNHEY and CDR2 SMNVEV (reference sequence). For the CDR3, the DNA is TGTGCCAGCAGTTCCTCTAGGACAGGGGCAGGATCCGAGCAGTACTTC. Its protein is CASSSSRTGAGSEQYF.

This chain uses TRBV7-7 with TRBJ1-5; D unresolved. CDR1 is SSHAT, CDR2 FNYEAQ, per germline (reference sequence). The CDR3 is 16 amino acids. Trimming took 5 bases from V and 0 from J, leaving 14 bases between them. This CDR3 is CASSPSDCHSNQPQHF. CDR3 in DNA: TGTGCCAGCAGCCCATCAGACTGCCATAGCAATCAGCCCCAGCATTTT.

The chain employs TRBV5-1 and TRBJ2-7, with 8 nucleotides matching TRBD1. Germline CDR1 reads SGHRS; CDR2 reads YFSETQ. Trimming took 0 bases from V and 3 from J; bases not matched to a gene: 2. The CDR3 runs 14 residues. The CDR3 DNA reads TGCGCCAGCAGCTTGGCTGACAGGGGCTACGAGCAGTACTTC. It translates to CASSLADRGYEQYF.

This rearrangement joins TRBV5-1 to TRBJ2-2; TRBD1 matches at 9 bases. The CDR3 totals 19 residues. Unmatched junction bases numbered 14, after V lost 4 bases and J lost 1 base. Germline assignment: CDR1 SGHRS and CDR2 YFSETQ. The CDR3 bases are TGCGCCAGCAGCCGTTCGGGACAGGGAACTCTAATGAACACCGGGGAGCTGTTTTTT. Protein product: CASSRSGQGTLMNTGELFF.

This rearrangement joins TRBV11-2 to TRBJ2-1; 8 positions agree with TRBD1. After removal of 5 bases from V and 6 bases from J, the junction contained 9 bases not matched to a gene. Per the germline V gene, CDR1 is SGHAT and CDR2 is FQNNGV. The CDR3 totals 15 residues. The CDR3 nucleotides are TGTGCCAGCAGCCCCGACAGGGGCTTAGGCAATGAGCAGTTCTTC. This sequence encodes CASSPDRGLGNEQFF. Full variable domain (missing parts from reference TRBV11-2 and TRBJ2-1): EAGVAQSPRYKIIEKRQSVAFWCNPISGHATLYWYQQILGQGPKLLIQFQNNGVVDDSQLPKDRFSAERLKGVDSTLKIQPAKLEDSAVYLCASSPDRGLGNEQFFGPGTRLTVL.

This clone was counted a single time. The V gene is TRBV6-5, the J gene TRBJ2-2; D unclear. Germline V gene data show CDR1 as MNHEY and CDR2 as SVGAGI. CDR3 size: 14 residues. Trimming shortened V by 2 bases and J by 0 bases, and 4 bases separated the two germline ends. The CDR3 here is CASSYASNTGELFF. In DNA form, the CDR3 reads TGTGCCAGCAGTTACGCGTCGAACACCGGGGAGCTGTTTTTT.

The sample holds a few counts of this clone. This chain links TRBV2 with TRBJ2-7, with TRBD1 matching 12 bases. There are 15 residues in the CDR3. V was clipped by 5 bases and J by 7 bases; unmatched bases: 9. Germline V CDR1 and CDR2: SNHLY, FYNNEI. The CDR3 loop is CASSRAGTGGREQYF. As DNA, the CDR3 is TGTGCCAGCAGTCGCGCCGGGACAGGGGGCAGGGAGCAGTACTTC.

The V and J genes are TRBV6-1 and TRBJ2-3, with 8 bases lining up with TRBD2. Germline trimming cut 0 bases from V and 4 bases from J; bases unmatched to any gene: 6. The CDR3 is 16 residues long. The V gene's germline CDR1 is MNHNS and CDR2 SASEGT. CDR3 sequence (DNA): TGTGCCAGCAGTGAAGCGGCCGGGAGGGGAGCAGATACGCAGTATTTT. As protein: CASSEAAGRGADTQYF.

This chain connects TRBV4-1 to TRBJ2-5; the match to TRBD2 covers 12 bases. Looked up from germline, CDR1 is MGHRA and CDR2 is YSYEKL. V gave up 5 bases and J gave up 7 bases; unmatched junction bases: 14. CDR3 size: 17 residues. Here the CDR3 reads CASSEPGTSGPPGTQYF. CDR3 DNA sequence: TGCGCCAGCAGCGAACCCGGGACTAGCGGGCCCCCGGGGACCCAGTACTTC.

This sequence joins TRBV6-5 and TRBJ1-2, with D unclear. CDR3 length equals 11 residues. The germline V and J ends were trimmed by 7 bases and 4 bases, with 7 bases remaining between them. From germline, CDR1 is MNHEY and CDR2 SVGAGI. The CDR3 region has the DNA TGTGCCAGCAAGGCAGGCTATGGCTACACCTTC. Translation gives CASKAGYGYTF.

CDR3: CASSLRQDQGYTF. Written as DNA, the CDR3 is TGTGCCAGCAGCCTTCGACAGGATCAGGGCTACACCTTC. V usage is TRBV5-5 and J usage is TRBJ1-2, with a weak D call TRBD1 (6 bases). Trimming pared 4 bases from V and 8 bases from J, leaving 15 bases between. Germline V lookup: CDR1 SGHKS, CDR2 YYEKEE (reference sequence). CDR3 length: 13 residues.

The genes are TRBV4-2 and TRBJ1-5; no reliable D call. V shed 1 base and J shed 3 bases, with 4 bases lying between them. The CDR3 is 13 residues long. Germline CDR1 LGHNA, CDR2 YNFKEQ. The CDR3 reads CASSQGVNQPQHF. The CDR3 coding sequence is TGTGCCAGCAGCCAAGGCGTCAATCAGCCCCAGCATTTT.